Presented here are 4 T cell receptor beta chains from one specimen sequenced in a study of human T cells and chemical hapten exposure. The time point was: patch test 1, 2 weeks after DPC sensitization. Sample treatment: therapeutic diphenylcyclopropenone sensitization with weekly scalp DPC. Each CDR3 protein gets one entry after TCRdb re-called the RACE reads with MiXCR. Counted here are about 57,000 distinct CDR3 sequences, 7% to 10% occurring once; the ten biggest clones make up about an eighth. The material sequenced was whole blood, taken in connection with sensitization to the hapten diphenylcyclopropenone (DPC). The receptors shown here come from a woman between 35 and 50 years old with alopecia areata. Some clones in this sample may be carry-over from other donors' samples.

In its sample, this clonotype was seen a few times. Written as DNA, the CDR3 is TGCGCCAGCAGCCAAGTTTCGGACAGCTCCTACGAGCAGTACTTC. Protein sequence: CASSQVSDSSYEQYF. The chain uses TRBV4-1 and TRBJ2-7; the D gene is possibly TRBD1 (6 bases). CDR1 and CDR2 (germline): MGHRA, YSYEKL. The CDR3 is made up of 15 amino acids. Trimming shortened V by 1 base and J by 0 bases, and 10 bases separated the two germline ends.

This clonotype was detected many times. This chain links TRBV3-1 with TRBJ1-5; D might be TRBD1 (5 bases). V lost 0 bases to trimming and J lost 7 bases, with 7 bases between them. CDR3 length: 13 residues. The germline V gene encodes CDR1 LGHDT and CDR2 YNNKEL (reference sequence). As DNA, the CDR3 is TGTGCCAGCAGCCAAGACAGGGCCCAGCCCCAGCATTTT. Amino acid sequence: CASSQDRAQPQHF.

This clonotype was counted a single time. The chain combines TRBV16 with TRBJ1-2, with a possible D match to TRBD1 (6 bases). The germline V and J ends were trimmed by 1 base and 5 bases, with 14 bases remaining between them. The germline V gene encodes CDR1 KGHSY and CDR2 FQNENV. The CDR3 spans 15 residues. The CDR3 sequence is CASSQWVQGAYGYTF. The DNA of the CDR3 is TGTGCCAGCAGCCAATGGGTACAGGGAGCTTATGGCTACACCTTC.

At least ten counts were recorded for this clonotype. The J gene is TRBJ2-1, the V gene TRBV4-2; the match to TRBD2 covers 8 bases. Germline CDR1 is LGHNA and CDR2 is YNFKEQ. Germline trimming cut 1 base from V and 8 bases from J; bases unmatched to any gene: 4. This CDR3 region has 14 residues. The CDR3 nucleotides read TGTGCCAGCAGCCAAGCGGGGGGGCAATATGAGCAGTTCTTC. It codes for CASSQAGGQYEQFF.